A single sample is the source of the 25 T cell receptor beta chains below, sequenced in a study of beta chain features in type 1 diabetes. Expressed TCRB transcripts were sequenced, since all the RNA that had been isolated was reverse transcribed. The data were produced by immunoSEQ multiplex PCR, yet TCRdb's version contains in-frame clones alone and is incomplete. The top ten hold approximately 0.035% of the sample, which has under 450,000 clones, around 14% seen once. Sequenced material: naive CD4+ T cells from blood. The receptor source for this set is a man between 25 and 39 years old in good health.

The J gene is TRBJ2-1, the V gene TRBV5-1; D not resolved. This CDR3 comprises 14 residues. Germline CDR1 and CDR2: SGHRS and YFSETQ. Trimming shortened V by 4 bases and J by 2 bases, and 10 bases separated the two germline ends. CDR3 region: CASSPLETYNEQFF. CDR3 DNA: TGCGCCAGCAGCCCCTTAGAGACCTACAATGAGCAGTTCTTC.

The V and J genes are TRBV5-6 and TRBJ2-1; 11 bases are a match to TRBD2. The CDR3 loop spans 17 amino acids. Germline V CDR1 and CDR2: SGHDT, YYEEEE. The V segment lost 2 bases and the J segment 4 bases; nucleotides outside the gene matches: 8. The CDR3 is CASSFMGTSGSYNEQFF. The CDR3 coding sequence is TGTGCCAGCAGCTTCATGGGGACTAGCGGAAGTTACAATGAGCAGTTCTTC.

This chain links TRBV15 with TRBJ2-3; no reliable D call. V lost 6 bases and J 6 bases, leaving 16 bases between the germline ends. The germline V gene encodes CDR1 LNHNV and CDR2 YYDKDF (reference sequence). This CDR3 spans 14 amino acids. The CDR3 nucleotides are TGTGCCACCAGTCCGCGAGGAATTGCCGATACGCAGTATTTT. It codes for CATSPRGIADTQYF.

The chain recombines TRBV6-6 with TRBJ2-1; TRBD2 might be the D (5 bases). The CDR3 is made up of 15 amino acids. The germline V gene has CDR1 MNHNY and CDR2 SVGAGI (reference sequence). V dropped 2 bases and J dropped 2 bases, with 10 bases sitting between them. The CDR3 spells CASSYVERTYNEQFF. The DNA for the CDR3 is TGTGCCAGCAGTTACGTCGAGCGGACCTACAATGAGCAGTTCTTC.

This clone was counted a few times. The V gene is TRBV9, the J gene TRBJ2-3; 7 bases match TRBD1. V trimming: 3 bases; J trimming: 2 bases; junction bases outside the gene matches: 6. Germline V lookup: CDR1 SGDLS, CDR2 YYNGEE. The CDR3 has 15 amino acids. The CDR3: CASSDGTVLTDTQYF. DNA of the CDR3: TGTGCCAGCAGCGACGGGACAGTACTCACAGATACGCAGTATTTT. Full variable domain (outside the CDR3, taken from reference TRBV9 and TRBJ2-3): DSGVTQTPKHLITATGQRVTLRCSPRSGDLSVYWYQQSLDQGLQFLIQYYNGEERAKGNILERFSAQQFPDLHSELNLSSLELGDSALYFCASSDGTVLTDTQYFGPGTRLTVL.

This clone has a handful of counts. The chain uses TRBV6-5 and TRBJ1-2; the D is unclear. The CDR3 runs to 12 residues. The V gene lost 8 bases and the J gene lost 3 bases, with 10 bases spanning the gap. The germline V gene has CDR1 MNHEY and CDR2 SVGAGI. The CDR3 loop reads CASGFGDYGYTF. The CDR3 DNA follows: TGTGCCAGCGGATTCGGGGACTATGGCTACACCTTC.

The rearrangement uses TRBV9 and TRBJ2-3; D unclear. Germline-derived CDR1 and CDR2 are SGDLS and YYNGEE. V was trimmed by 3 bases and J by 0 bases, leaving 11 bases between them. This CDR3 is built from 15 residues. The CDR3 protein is CASSASDSSTDTQYF. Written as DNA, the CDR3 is TGTGCCAGCAGCGCCAGTGACTCTAGCACAGATACGCAGTATTTT. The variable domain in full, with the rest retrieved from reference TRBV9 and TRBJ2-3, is DSGVTQTPKHLITATGQRVTLRCSPRSGDLSVYWYQQSLDQGLQFLIQYYNGEERAKGNILERFSAQQFPDLHSELNLSSLELGDSALYFCASSASDSSTDTQYFGPGTRLTVL.

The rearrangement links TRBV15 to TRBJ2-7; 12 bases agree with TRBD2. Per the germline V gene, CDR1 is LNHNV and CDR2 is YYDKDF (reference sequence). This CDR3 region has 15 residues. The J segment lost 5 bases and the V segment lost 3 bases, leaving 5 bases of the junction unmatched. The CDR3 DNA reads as TGTGCCACCAGCAGGCTAGCGGGAGGGCCAGACGAGCAGTACGTC. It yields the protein CATSRLAGGPDEQYV.

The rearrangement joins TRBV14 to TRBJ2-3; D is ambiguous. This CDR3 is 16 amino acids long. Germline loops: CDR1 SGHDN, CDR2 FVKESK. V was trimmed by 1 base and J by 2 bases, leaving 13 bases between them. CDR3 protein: CASSQAPVDYTDTQYF. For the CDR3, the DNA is TGTGCCAGCAGCCAAGCCCCCGTGGATTACACAGATACGCAGTATTTT.

CDR3 DNA: TGCAGCGTTGCACAGCTTGACAACTATGGCTACACCTTC. Translated: CSVAQLDNYGYTF. This chain uses TRBV29-1 with TRBJ1-2; unclear D gene. The CDR3 contains 13 residues. Germline loops: CDR1 SQVTM, CDR2 ANQGSEA. The ends were cut back, 4 bases at V and 2 bases at J, with 11 bases in the middle.

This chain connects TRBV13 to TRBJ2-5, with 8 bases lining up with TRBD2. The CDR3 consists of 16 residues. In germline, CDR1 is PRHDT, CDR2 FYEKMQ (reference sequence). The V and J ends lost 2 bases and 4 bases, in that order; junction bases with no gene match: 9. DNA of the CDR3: TGTGCCAGCAGCTTACTCCGGGGGGGCCTTTCAGAGACCCAGTACTTC. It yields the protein CASSLLRGGLSETQYF. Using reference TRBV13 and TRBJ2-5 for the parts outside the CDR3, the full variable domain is AAGVIQSPRHLIKEKRETATLKCYPIPRHDTVYWYQQGPGQDPQFLISFYEKMQSDKGSIPDRFSAQQFSDYHSELNMSSLELGDSALYFCASSLLRGGLSETQYFGPGTRLLVL.

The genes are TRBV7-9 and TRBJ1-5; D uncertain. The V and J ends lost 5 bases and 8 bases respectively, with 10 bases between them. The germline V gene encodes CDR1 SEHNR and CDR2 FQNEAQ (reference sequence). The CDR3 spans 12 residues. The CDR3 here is CASSLRSEPQHF. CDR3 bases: TGTGCCAGCAGCCTCCGATCCGAGCCCCAGCATTTT.

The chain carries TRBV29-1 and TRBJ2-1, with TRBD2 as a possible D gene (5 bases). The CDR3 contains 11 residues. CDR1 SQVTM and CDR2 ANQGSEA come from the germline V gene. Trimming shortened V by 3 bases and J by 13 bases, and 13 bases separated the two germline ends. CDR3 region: CSVEGPADQFF. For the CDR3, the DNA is TGCAGCGTTGAGGGTCCAGCGGATCAGTTCTTC.

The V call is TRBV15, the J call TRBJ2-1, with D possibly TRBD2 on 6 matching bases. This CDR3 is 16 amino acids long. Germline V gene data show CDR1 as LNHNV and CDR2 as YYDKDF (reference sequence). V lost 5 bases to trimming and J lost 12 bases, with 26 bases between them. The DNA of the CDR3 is TGTGCCACCAGCCGCGGGGATCCAGTTTCAATGTCTGGGCAGTTCTTC. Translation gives CATSRGDPVSMSGQFF.

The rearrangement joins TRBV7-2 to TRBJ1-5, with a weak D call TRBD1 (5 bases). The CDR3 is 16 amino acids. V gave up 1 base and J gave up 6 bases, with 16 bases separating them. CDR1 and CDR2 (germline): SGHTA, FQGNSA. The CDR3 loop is CASSLVPGQRGQPQHF. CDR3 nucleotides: TGTGCCAGCAGCTTAGTTCCTGGGCAGAGGGGTCAGCCCCAGCATTTT.

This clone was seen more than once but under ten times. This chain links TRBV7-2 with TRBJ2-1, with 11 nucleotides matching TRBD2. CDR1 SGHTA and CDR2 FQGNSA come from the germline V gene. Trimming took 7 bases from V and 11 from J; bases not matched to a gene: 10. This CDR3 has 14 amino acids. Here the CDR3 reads CASNVVAGGSKQFF. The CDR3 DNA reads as TGTGCCAGCAATGTCGTAGCGGGAGGGTCTAAGCAGTTCTTC.

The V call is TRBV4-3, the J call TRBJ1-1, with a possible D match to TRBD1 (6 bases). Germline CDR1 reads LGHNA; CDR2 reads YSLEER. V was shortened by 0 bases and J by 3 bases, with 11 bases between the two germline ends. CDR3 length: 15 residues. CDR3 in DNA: TGCGCCAGCAGCCAAGAAGGAGGGGGTTACACTGAAGCTTTCTTT. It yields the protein CASSQEGGGYTEAFF.

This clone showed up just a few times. CDR3 loop: CASSEQGTPTDTQYF. CDR3 sequence (DNA): TGTGCCAGCAGTGAACAGGGTACCCCCACAGATACGCAGTATTTT. The chain carries TRBV2 and TRBJ2-3; D perhaps matches TRBD1 (5 bases). Germline values: CDR1 SNHLY, CDR2 FYNNEI. The CDR3 extends over 15 amino acids. Trimming removed 2 bases from V and 2 bases from J, with 11 bases in between.

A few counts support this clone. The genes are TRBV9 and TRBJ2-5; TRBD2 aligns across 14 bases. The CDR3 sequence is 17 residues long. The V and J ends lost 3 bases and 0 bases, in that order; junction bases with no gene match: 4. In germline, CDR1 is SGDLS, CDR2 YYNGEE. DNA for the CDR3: TGTGCCAGCAGCGCTGGGACTAGCGGGGGAAACCAAGAGACCCAGTACTTC. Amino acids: CASSAGTSGGNQETQYF.

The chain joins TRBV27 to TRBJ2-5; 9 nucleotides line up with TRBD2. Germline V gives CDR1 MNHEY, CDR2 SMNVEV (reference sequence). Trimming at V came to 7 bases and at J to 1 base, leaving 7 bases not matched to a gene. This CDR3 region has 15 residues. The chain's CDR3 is CASKGLAGIQETQYF. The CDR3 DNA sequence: TGTGCCAGCAAGGGCCTAGCGGGGATCCAAGAGACCCAGTACTTC.

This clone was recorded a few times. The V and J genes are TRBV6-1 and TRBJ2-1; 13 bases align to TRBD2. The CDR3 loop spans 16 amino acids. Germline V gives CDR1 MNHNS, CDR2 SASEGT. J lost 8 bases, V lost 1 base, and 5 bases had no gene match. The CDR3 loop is CASSEETSGRSDEQFF. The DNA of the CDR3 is TGTGCCAGCAGTGAAGAGACTAGCGGGAGGAGCGATGAGCAGTTCTTC.

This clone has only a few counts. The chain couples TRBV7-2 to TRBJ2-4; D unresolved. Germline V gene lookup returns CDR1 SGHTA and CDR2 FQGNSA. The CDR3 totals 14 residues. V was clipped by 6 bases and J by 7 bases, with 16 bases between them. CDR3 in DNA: TGTGCCAGCAGTCTCGACGTCCAAAACAACATTCAGTACTTC. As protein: CASSLDVQNNIQYF.

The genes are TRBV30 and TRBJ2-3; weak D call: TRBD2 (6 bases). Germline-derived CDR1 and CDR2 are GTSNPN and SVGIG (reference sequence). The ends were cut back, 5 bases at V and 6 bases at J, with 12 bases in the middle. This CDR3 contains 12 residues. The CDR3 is CAWAGSGDTQYF. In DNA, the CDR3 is TGTGCCTGGGCGGGGTCGGGGGATACGCAGTATTTT.

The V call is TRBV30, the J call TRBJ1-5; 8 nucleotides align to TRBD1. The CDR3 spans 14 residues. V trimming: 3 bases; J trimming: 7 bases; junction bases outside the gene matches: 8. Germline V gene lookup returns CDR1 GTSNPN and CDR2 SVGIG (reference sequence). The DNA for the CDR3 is TGTGCCTGGAGGCCTCGCAGGGGGCACCAGCCCCAGCATTTT. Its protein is CAWRPRRGHQPQHF. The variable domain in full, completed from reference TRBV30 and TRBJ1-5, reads SQTIHQWPATLVQPVGSPLSLECTVEGTSNPNLYWYRQAAGRGLQLLFYSVGIGQISSEVPQNLSASRPQDRQFILSSKKLLLSDSGFYLCAWRPRRGHQPQHFGDGTRLSIL.

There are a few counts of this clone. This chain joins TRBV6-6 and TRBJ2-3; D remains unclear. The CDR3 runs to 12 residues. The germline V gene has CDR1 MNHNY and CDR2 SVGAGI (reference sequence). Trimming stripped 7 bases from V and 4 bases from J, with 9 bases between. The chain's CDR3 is CASKGVPDTQYF. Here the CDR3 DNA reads TGTGCCAGCAAAGGAGTCCCAGATACGCAGTATTTT.